This T cell receptor beta chain was captured by sequencing in a study of blood T cells in healthy people across ages. Points from the study as a whole: The authors considered diversity estimates from one million T cells to be underestimates.

Sample-barcoded 5' priming and a J-beta primer mix drove a second PCR of roughly 7 to 11 cycles. TCRdb reprocessed the 5' RACE reads with MiXCR, giving one entry per CDR3 protein. In the table there are over 600,000 distinct CDR3 sequences, roughly 21% of which are singletons. Germline-derived CDR1 and CDR2 are SGHTA and FQGNSA. CDR3 size: 14 residues. This clonotype was counted many times. Antigen unknown. The junction departs from the called germline gene at one end, perhaps through a read error. The chain carries TRBV7-2 and TRBJ2-7; D is perhaps TRBD1 (5 bases). Sequenced input: blood. This receptor was taken from an older man in good health. CDR3 amino acids: CASSLGRASYEQYF. The CDR3 coding sequence is TGCGCCAGCAGCCTAGGCAGGGCTTCCTACGAGCAGTACTTC.